This TCR beta chain was documented in a study of esophageal squamous cell carcinoma under preoperative chemotherapy. The CDR3 has 19 residues. The germline V gene has CDR1 MNHNS and CDR2 SASEGT. Noted time point: after preoperative PTX-NDP chemotherapy. From the PCR reads, TCRdb called clonotypes with MiXCR, one entry per CDR3 protein. The sample lists 9,500 to 11,000 distinct CDR3 sequences; roughly 63% were seen once. Study observations and caveats: After treatment, tumor-infiltrating lymphocytes seemed to come partly from incoming peripheral T cells, not only local changes.

As to this clonotype: The antigen is not known. One end of the junction is discordant with germline, which a read error may explain.

The receptor comes from a human donor with esophageal squamous cell carcinoma. The donor label of this sample is uncertain. This chain links TRBV6-1 with TRBJ2-1; the D gene could be TRBD1 or TRBD2 (7 bases each). This specimen was taken from a patient given preoperative chemotherapy. The CDR3 nucleotides read TGTGCCAGCAGTGAAAGGGGACGAGCGGGACAGTTGAGCACACATGCGCAGTTCTTT. It codes for CASSERGRAGQLSTHAQFF.